The T cell receptor beta chain described here comes from a study of post-analysis software for immune sequencing data. Notes on this clonotype: Its antigen is not identified.

The CDR3 runs 13 residues. V was cut by 4 bases and J by 6 bases, with 11 bases left in between. The germline gives CDR1 SGHDT, CDR2 YYEEEE. Included in the TCR beta cDNA libraries were unique molecular identifiers. MiXCR was run by TCRdb on the PCR reads, yielding one entry per CDR3 protein. The sample has 750,000 to 950,000 distinct CDR3 sequences, around 53% seen once. Study results and limitations: Included in a set of five TRBV segments more frequent in patients than controls were TRBV5-6, TRBV5-1 and TRBV20-1. In multiple sclerosis, normalized Chao1 diversity was significantly below that of controls. By F measure, strong co-clustering occurred among samples prepared in the same batch.

The material sequenced was blood. This sequence joins TRBV5-6 and TRBJ2-1; D is possibly TRBD2 (5 bases). The receptor was derived from a girl between 10 and 17 years old with multiple sclerosis. The CDR3 spells CASSPRGFNEQFF. The CDR3 DNA sequence: TGTGCCAGCAGCCCTCGAGGGTTCAATGAGCAGTTCTTC. The full variable domain, completed using reference TRBV5-6 and TRBJ2-1, is DAGVTQSPTHLIKTRGQQVTLRCSPKSGHDTVSWYQQALGQGPQFIFQYYEEEERQRGNFPDRFSGHQFPNYSSELNVNALLLGDSALYLCASSPRGFNEQFFGPGTRLTVL.